Listed here are 26 T cell receptor beta chains from one sample, sequenced in a study of cytomegalovirus exposure and HLA in healthy donors (dated by TCRdb to 2015 to 2018). Library construction relied on the immunoSEQ multiplex PCR assay. The multiplex PCR relied on a mix of 60 forward primers for TCR Vbeta segments and 13 reverse primers for TCR Jbeta segments. TCRdb re-hosts the immuneACCESS table, in-frame sequences only. Its copies lack some clones; in the studies checked, an unresolved V gene accounts for under half of them, and the cause for the rest is not known. The sample records 120,000 to 150,000 clones, roughly four fifths of which are singletons. Of the sample, around 3.9% falls within the top ten clones. Sequenced: PBMCs. These receptors all stem from a man aged 35-49 years in good health and CMV-seropositive.

This rearrangement joins TRBV14 to TRBJ1-2; possibly TRBD1 for D (6 bases). The V end lost 0 bases, the J end lost 4 bases, and 18 bases lay between the germline ends. CDR3 length: 17 residues. Germline V gives CDR1 SGHDN, CDR2 FVKESK. Written as DNA, the CDR3 is TGTGCCAGCAGCCAAGATCTGGGCAGGGGCCTCTCCTATGGCTACACCTTC. Encoded protein: CASSQDLGRGLSYGYTF.

The chain uses TRBV7-2 and TRBJ2-7; D is unresolved. Trimming took off 8 bases at V and 0 bases at J, with 14 bases between the two ends. Germline loops: CDR1 SGHTA, CDR2 FQGNSA. The CDR3 runs to 14 residues. The CDR3 DNA sequence: TGTGCCAGCCGAACGTTCCCCAGCTCCTACGAGCAGTACTTC. It is translated as CASRTFPSSYEQYF.

J is TRBJ2-7 and V is TRBV11-3; D possibly corresponds to TRBD1 (5 bases). Germline loops: CDR1 SGHNT, CDR2 YENEEA. CDR3 length: 14 residues. With 0 bases removed from V and 8 bases from J, the gap between germline ends came to 14 bases. CDR3 DNA sequence: TGTGCCAGCAGCTTAGATCTCCCCAGGGCACAGCAGTACTTC. Translating it yields CASSLDLPRAQQYF.

The chain carries TRBV27 and TRBJ2-3, with TRBD1 identical over 7 bases. The CDR3 has 15 amino acids. With V trimmed by 5 bases and J by 4 bases, 9 bases remained unmatched. Germline CDR1 reads MNHEY; CDR2 reads SMNVEV (reference sequence). Here the CDR3 reads CASSVDRVGADTQYF. CDR3 DNA: TGTGCCAGCAGTGTCGACAGGGTGGGCGCAGATACGCAGTATTTT.

This clone has just a few counts. As DNA, the CDR3 is TGTGCCAGCAGAATCCAGGGGCCCCACTACGAGCAGTACTTC. Translation gives CASRIQGPHYEQYF. This chain joins TRBV6-6 and TRBJ2-7; possibly TRBD1 for D (6 bases). The CDR3 runs to 14 residues. Germline V lookup: CDR1 MNHNY, CDR2 SVGAGI (reference sequence). The ends were cut back, 6 bases at V and 3 bases at J, with 15 bases in the middle.

This sequence joins TRBV29-1 and TRBJ2-2; tentative D call: TRBD2 (5 bases). This CDR3 comprises 11 residues. The germline V and J ends were trimmed by 8 bases and 6 bases, with 10 bases remaining between them. Per the germline V gene, CDR1 is SQVTM and CDR2 is ANQGSEA. CDR3: CSLSEAGELFF. CDR3 DNA: TGCAGCCTGTCGGAGGCCGGGGAGCTGTTTTTT.

The rearrangement uses TRBV21-1 and TRBJ1-1; the listed D gene, TRBD1, was not tested against the DNA. TRBV21-1 is assigned pseudogene status. This CDR3 is built from 15 residues. The CDR3 DNA is TGTGCCAGCAGCAAATGGGACAGGGGCGGCACTGAAGCTTTCTTT. Protein: CASSKWDRGGTEAFF.

The chain carries TRBV6-6 and TRBJ2-1, with D maybe TRBD2 (6 bases). The V and J ends lost 2 bases and 12 bases respectively, with 8 bases between them. The CDR3 length is 11 residues. Germline V gene sequence: CDR1 MNHNY, CDR2 SVGAGI (reference sequence). The CDR3 coding sequence is TGTGCCAGCAGTTACGTCGGGGGGCAGTTCTTC. Encoded protein: CASSYVGGQFF.

The chain uses TRBV10-3 and TRBJ1-5; possibly TRBD1 for D (5 bases). The CDR3 has 15 amino acids. V gave up 3 bases and J gave up 0 bases, with 9 bases separating them. The germline gives CDR1 ENHRY, CDR2 SYGVKD. The CDR3 sequence is CAISDRVYSNQPQHF. CDR3 in DNA: TGTGCCATCAGTGACAGGGTGTATAGCAATCAGCCCCAGCATTTT.

This chain's CDR3 is CASSHDRGGYGYTF. The CDR3 DNA reads as TGTGCCAGCTCACACGACAGGGGGGGCTATGGCTACACCTTC. V usage is TRBV18 and J usage is TRBJ1-2; 9 bases are a match to TRBD1. V lost 4 bases and J lost 4; bases outside the gene matches: 4. From germline, CDR1 is KGHSH and CDR2 LQKENI. The CDR3 consists of 14 residues.

This chain joins TRBV5-6 and TRBJ1-6; tentatively, D is TRBD1 (5 bases). Trimming stripped 4 bases from V and 0 bases from J, with 11 bases between. In germline, CDR1 is SGHDT, CDR2 YYEEEE. CDR3 length equals 16 residues. This CDR3 is CASSPPGGSYNSPLHF. The CDR3 DNA follows: TGTGCCAGCAGCCCGCCGGGGGGCTCCTATAATTCACCCCTCCACTTT. The full variable domain, completed using reference TRBV5-6 and TRBJ1-6, is DAGVTQSPTHLIKTRGQQVTLRCSPKSGHDTVSWYQQALGQGPQFIFQYYEEEERQRGNFPDRFSGHQFPNYSSELNVNALLLGDSALYLCASSPPGGSYNSPLHFGNGTRLTVT.

The chain links TRBV5-5 to TRBJ1-5, with TRBD1 as a possible D gene (6 bases). The V end was cut by 3 bases, the J end by 5 bases, with 21 bases between. The CDR3 extends over 17 amino acids. Germline V lookup: CDR1 SGHKS, CDR2 YYEKEE (reference sequence). The DNA for the CDR3 is TGTGCCAGCAGCTCATTCACGCACCGGGACAAAGATCAGCCCCAGCATTTT. Encoded protein: CASSSFTHRDKDQPQHF.

The V gene is TRBV19, the J gene TRBJ2-1; 15 nucleotides agree with TRBD2. The length of the CDR3 is 15 residues. Germline V CDR1 and CDR2: LNHDA, SQIVND (reference sequence). Trimming cost V 9 bases and J 4 bases; bases outside gene matches: 4. CDR3 bases: TGTGCCAGCCTCGGACTAGCGGGAGGGTACAATGAGCAGTTCTTC. Translated, it gives CASLGLAGGYNEQFF.

The gene calls are TRBV2 and TRBJ2-6; 10 bases match TRBD1. V lost 9 bases and J lost 0; bases outside the gene matches: 11. CDR1 is SNHLY, CDR2 FYNNEI, per germline. The CDR3 totals 18 residues. CDR3 loop: CASLFETGGLSGANVLTF. CDR3 bases: TGTGCCAGTCTATTCGAGACAGGGGGCCTCTCTGGGGCCAACGTCCTGACTTTC.

The chain combines TRBV7-3 with TRBJ2-2; 8 bases are shared with TRBD1. This CDR3 has 15 amino acids. The V gene's germline CDR1 is SGHTA and CDR2 FQGTGA. With 5 bases clipped from V and 6 bases from J, the junction kept 8 bases outside the gene matches. For the CDR3, the DNA is TGTGCCAGCAGCCCCACCATGGACAGGGCCGGGGAGCTGTTTTTT. It specifies CASSPTMDRAGELFF.

This sequence joins TRBV18 and TRBJ1-4, with D possibly being TRBD1 (6 bases). Germline V lookup: CDR1 KGHSH, CDR2 LQKENI. Trimming removed 3 bases from V and 4 bases from J, with 12 bases in between. The CDR3 length is 15 residues. The CDR3 here is CASSPPGHINEKLFF. The CDR3 nucleotides are TGTGCCAGCTCACCCCCGGGACACATTAATGAAAAACTGTTTTTT.

The chain couples TRBV6-5 to TRBJ2-3; maybe TRBD1 (5 bases). The CDR3 length is 16 residues. Looked up from germline, CDR1 is MNHEY and CDR2 is SVGAGI. V was shortened by 0 bases and J by 3 bases, with 13 bases between the two germline ends. The CDR3: CASSYSAGSWTDTQYF. The CDR3 nucleotides read TGTGCCAGCAGTTACTCGGCAGGGTCCTGGACAGATACGCAGTATTTT.

The gene calls are TRBV27 and TRBJ1-5; tentatively, D is TRBD1 (6 bases). Trimming removed 2 bases at V and 4 bases at J, with 12 bases between. Germline loops: CDR1 MNHEY, CDR2 SMNVEV (reference sequence). There are 15 residues in the CDR3. The CDR3 spells CASSLTTGINQPQHF. DNA for the CDR3: TGTGCCAGCAGTTTAACCACAGGGATAAATCAGCCCCAGCATTTT.

The chain links TRBV5-6 to TRBJ2-5; D might be TRBD2 (6 bases). The V gene's germline CDR1 is SGHDT and CDR2 YYEEEE. The CDR3 runs 11 residues. Deletions cut 4 bases from V and 9 bases from J, with 10 bases between. The DNA of the CDR3 is TGTGCCAGCAGCGGCGGGACCCCCCAGTACTTC. Translating gives CASSGGTPQYF.

This clone was observed a few times. The J gene is TRBJ2-1, the V gene TRBV7-8; D might be TRBD2 (5 bases). From germline, CDR1 is SGHVS and CDR2 FQNEAQ. V was trimmed by 1 base and J by 4 bases, leaving 14 bases between them. CDR3 length: 16 residues. CDR3 nucleotides: TGTGCCAGCAGCTTAGAAAAGCGGCCGACGTACAATGAGCAGTTCTTC. Translating gives CASSLEKRPTYNEQFF.

The rearrangement joins TRBV7-8 to TRBJ1-4, with no clear D. Trimming stripped 0 bases from V and 0 bases from J, with 8 bases between. The CDR3 consists of 16 residues. Germline V gene data show CDR1 as SGHVS and CDR2 as FQNEAQ. The CDR3 sequence is CASSLARLATNEKLFF. CDR3 sequence (DNA): TGTGCCAGCAGCTTAGCGAGGCTGGCAACTAATGAAAAACTGTTTTTT.

The chain carries TRBV11-2 and TRBJ1-1; 7 nucleotides agree with TRBD1. CDR1 and CDR2 (germline): SGHAT, FQNNGV. The length of the CDR3 is 15 residues. V was pared by 2 bases and J by 5 bases, with 8 bases of the junction left unmatched. The CDR3 reads CASSLNRGSWTEAFF. CDR3 DNA sequence: TGTGCCAGCAGCTTAAACAGGGGCTCTTGGACTGAAGCTTTCTTT.

The V call is TRBV9, the J call TRBJ1-1; D is unclear. V shed 0 bases and J shed 4 bases, with 7 bases lying between them. Germline values: CDR1 SGDLS, CDR2 YYNGEE. The CDR3 totals 13 residues. As DNA, the CDR3 is TGTGCCAGCAGCGTAGTAGAGGGCACTGAAGCTTTCTTT. Encoded protein: CASSVVEGTEAFF.

V and J are TRBV7-9 and TRBJ2-5; 8 nucleotides agree with TRBD1. V dropped 5 bases and J dropped 5; count of bases not matched to a gene: 10. The CDR3 is 15 residues long. Looked up from germline, CDR1 is SEHNR and CDR2 is FQNEAQ (reference sequence). This CDR3 is CASSPKDRVSETQYF. In DNA, the CDR3 is TGTGCCAGCAGCCCAAAGGACAGGGTTAGTGAGACCCAGTACTTC.

This clone was detected only a few times. The junction departs from the called germline gene at one end, perhaps through a read error. The CDR3 DNA sequence: TGTTCCAGCAGGGAAGCGGGAGGGGTCTACGAGCAGTACTTC. It encodes CSSREAGGVYEQYF. The chain carries TRBV7-9 and TRBJ2-7; TRBD2 matches at 10 bases. The CDR3 loop spans 14 amino acids. From germline, CDR1 is SEHNR and CDR2 FQNEAQ (reference sequence).

The chain is built from TRBV7-3 and TRBJ2-7, with D possibly TRBD2 on 6 matching bases. V dropped 8 bases and J dropped 1 base, with 15 bases sitting between them. The germline V gene has CDR1 SGHTA and CDR2 FQGTGA. CDR3 size: 14 residues. CDR3 DNA: TGTGCCAGCTCGCCGGTTGGGGGGTCCTACGAGCAGTACTTC. Translation: CASSPVGGSYEQYF.